The 32 T cell receptor beta chains presented below share a single source sample, sequenced in a study of T cell responses to AZD1222 COVID-19 vaccine. Profiling relied on immunoSEQ multiplex PCR, and the TCRdb table lists in-frame clones only, not all of them. The sample holds 89,000 or so clones, approximately 88% seen once. The sequenced sample was peripheral blood, obtained on day 0 of AZD1222 vaccination. The receptor source for this set is an adult in good health.

This clone has only one observation. V and J are TRBV29-1 and TRBJ2-1, with a weak D call TRBD1 (6 bases). Germline V gene data show CDR1 as SQVTM and CDR2 as ANQGSEA. The CDR3 consists of 13 residues. Trimming cost V 5 bases and J 8 bases, with 16 bases left between them. The DNA for the CDR3 is TGCAGCGTTTTACAGGGACCCCGGTATGAGCAGTTCTTC. Residues: CSVLQGPRYEQFF.

The V and J genes are TRBV7-9 and TRBJ1-1; perhaps TRBD1 as D (6 bases). Per the germline V gene, CDR1 is SEHNR and CDR2 is FQNEAQ (reference sequence). The CDR3 covers 16 residues. The V gene lost 4 bases and the J gene lost 7 bases, with 22 bases spanning the gap. CDR3: CASSSRSAQGKGEAFF. CDR3 in DNA: TGTGCCAGCAGCTCTAGATCTGCTCAGGGGAAGGGTGAAGCTTTCTTT.

In its sample, this clone was seen a few times. The chain combines TRBV25-1 with TRBJ1-2; 10 bases map to TRBD1. J gave up 7 bases and V 10 bases, and 12 bases lay outside the gene matches. CDR1 MGHDK and CDR2 SYGVNS come from the germline V gene. CDR3 length: 14 residues. The CDR3 DNA reads TGTGCCACCGAACCGACAGGGGGCGCGAGTGGCTACACCTTC. It translates to CATEPTGGASGYTF.

In this sample, this clone turned up once. The chain joins TRBV7-2 to TRBJ2-3; unclear D gene. This CDR3 is built from 15 residues. The ends were cut back, 1 base at V and 4 bases at J, with 12 bases in the middle. Germline V CDR1 and CDR2: SGHTA, FQGNSA. The CDR3 protein is CASSLVLYGSDTQYF. DNA for the CDR3: TGTGCCAGCAGCTTAGTCCTCTATGGATCAGATACGCAGTATTTT.

The V call is TRBV9, the J call TRBJ2-1; 11 positions agree with TRBD2. V lost 3 bases and J lost 4; bases outside the gene matches: 9. The germline gives CDR1 SGDLS, CDR2 YYNGEE. This CDR3 has 17 residues. CDR3: CASSDSSGLAVYNEQFF. The CDR3 nucleotides are TGTGCCAGCAGCGACTCGTCGGGACTAGCGGTTTACAATGAGCAGTTCTTC.

This sequence joins TRBV12-3 or TRBV12-4 and TRBJ1-1; TRBD1 is a possible D gene (6 bases). V lost 1 base, J lost 7 bases, and 10 bases lay in between. This CDR3 is built from 13 residues. The CDR3: CASSLEDSLEAFF. CDR3 coding DNA: TGTGCCAGCAGTTTAGAGGACAGCCTTGAAGCTTTCTTT.

A remark on this clone: Other DNA sequences from this sample encode an identical CDR3 as well. The gene calls are TRBV5-1 and TRBJ1-1; D uncertain. Looked up from germline, CDR1 is SGHRS and CDR2 is YFSETQ. The V end was cut by 0 bases, the J end by 2 bases, with 8 bases between. The CDR3 extends over 14 amino acids. The CDR3 DNA reads TGCGCCAGCAGCTTGGTACCGGTAAACACTGAAGCTTTCTTT. As protein: CASSLVPVNTEAFF.

CDR3 in DNA: TGTGCCAGCAGTTTTGGTCACTTTGAGCTGTTTTTT. This gives the protein CASSFGHFELFF. V is TRBV28 and J is TRBJ2-2; D remains ambiguous. Looked up from germline, CDR1 is MDHEN and CDR2 is SYDVKM. CDR3 length: 12 amino acids. V was clipped by 3 bases and J by 11 bases, with 10 bases between them.

The CDR3 sequence is CAISESSSSGDRNEQFF. The DNA of the CDR3 is TGTGCCATCAGTGAGTCGAGCTCGAGCGGGGATAGGAATGAGCAGTTCTTC. The chain couples TRBV10-3 to TRBJ2-1; 7 bases are a match to TRBD2. This CDR3 has 17 amino acids. The trim removed 0 bases at V and 7 bases at J, leaving 12 bases unmatched. Germline V CDR1 and CDR2: ENHRY, SYGVKD.

The table lists this clone with a count of one. V gene TRBV5-1 combines with J gene TRBJ2-5; maybe TRBD1 (6 bases). Germline V CDR1 and CDR2: SGHRS, YFSETQ. This CDR3 spans 16 amino acids. The V and J ends lost 0 bases and 5 bases respectively, with 17 bases between them. CDR3 DNA: TGCGCCAGCAGCTTGGCGACAGGCTCCCTGAGGGAGACCCAGTACTTC. Its translation: CASSLATGSLRETQYF.

This clone was detected only once. Other DNA variants within this sample encode the same CDR3. The rearrangement uses TRBV7-9 and TRBJ1-3, with unresolved D. The V gene's germline CDR1 is SEHNR and CDR2 FQNEAQ (reference sequence). This CDR3 is 14 amino acids long. The V end lost 3 bases, the J end lost 0 bases, and 6 bases lay between the germline ends. The CDR3 reads CASSLGSSGNTIYF. The CDR3 coding sequence is TGTGCCAGCAGCTTGGGTAGCTCTGGAAACACCATATATTTT.

The V call is TRBV4-1, the J call TRBJ1-3; TRBD1 is a possible D gene (5 bases). Trimming took 7 bases from V and 6 from J, leaving 19 bases between them. The CDR3 has 15 residues. Germline V lookup: CDR1 MGHRA, CDR2 YSYEKL. The CDR3 spells CASTQGPSPQNTIYF. The CDR3 DNA sequence: TGCGCCAGCACCCAGGGTCCCAGCCCCCAAAACACCATATATTTT.

The DNA of the CDR3 is TGTGCCAGCAGTCCCGTTGGGTCTAGCGGACACTACGAGCAGTACTTC. Translating it yields CASSPVGSSGHYEQYF. The rearrangement joins TRBV28 to TRBJ2-7; 7 bases are a match to TRBD2. V shed 5 bases and J 3 bases; nucleotides not matched to a gene: 13. Germline V gene lookup returns CDR1 MDHEN and CDR2 SYDVKM. The CDR3 sequence is 16 residues long. The variable domain in full, with the rest retrieved from reference TRBV28 and TRBJ2-7, is DVKVTQSSRYLVKRTGEKVFLECVQDMDHENMFWYRQDPGLGLRLIYFSYDVKMKEKGDIPEGYSVSREKKERFSLILESASTNQTSMYLCASSPVGSSGHYEQYFGPGTRLTVT.

The rearrangement joins TRBV6-5 to TRBJ2-1, with 7 bases that match TRBD2. The CDR3 has 15 residues. The germline CDR1 and CDR2 sequences are MNHEY and SVGAGI. The trim removed 3 bases at V and 6 bases at J, leaving 8 bases unmatched. The CDR3 region is CASSYNRLAANEQFF. CDR3 nucleotides: TGTGCCAGCAGTTATAACCGGCTAGCGGCCAATGAGCAGTTCTTC.

This clone was picked up a small number of times. The chain carries TRBV18 and TRBJ1-2; TRBD1 aligns across 7 bases. This CDR3 is built from 14 residues. V dropped 3 bases and J dropped 7; count of bases not matched to a gene: 8. CDR1 KGHSH and CDR2 LQKENI come from the germline V gene. The CDR3 spells CASSPQTGRSGYTF. The CDR3 region has the DNA TGTGCCAGCTCACCTCAGACAGGGAGGTCTGGCTACACCTTC.

The V gene is TRBV28, the J gene TRBJ1-2, with D unclear. Per the germline V gene, CDR1 is MDHEN and CDR2 is SYDVKM. Deletions cut 5 bases from V and 5 bases from J, with 15 bases between. The CDR3 has 14 residues. The CDR3 DNA is TGTGCCAGCAGTCTCACCCCCCGCAGATATGGCTACACCTTC. Protein product: CASSLTPRRYGYTF.

This sequence joins TRBV28 and TRBJ2-2; 9 positions agree with TRBD2. Germline V gene data show CDR1 as MDHEN and CDR2 as SYDVKM. The J segment lost 6 bases and the V segment lost 6 bases, leaving 8 bases of the junction unmatched. This CDR3 has 15 residues. CDR3 DNA: TGTGCCAGCAGACTCCCGCTAGCGGGATCCGGGGAGCTGTTTTTT. This sequence encodes CASRLPLAGSGELFF.

The rearrangement joins TRBV9 to TRBJ2-7; 8 bases match TRBD1. With V trimmed by 3 bases and J by 7 bases, 9 bases remained unmatched. Germline CDR1 is SGDLS and CDR2 is YYNGEE. The CDR3 runs to 14 residues. Written as DNA, the CDR3 is TGTGCCAGCAGCGAAGGGGACAGGCCTGGGGAGCAGTACTTC. This translates into CASSEGDRPGEQYF.

The rearrangement links TRBV28 to TRBJ1-6; D might be TRBD1 (6 bases). Germline V CDR1 and CDR2: MDHEN, SYDVKM. This CDR3 region has 15 residues. The ends were cut back, 1 base at V and 9 bases at J, with 13 bases in the middle. The CDR3 sequence: CASSLSQGTVSPLHF. The CDR3 DNA is TGTGCCAGCAGTTTATCACAGGGAACCGTTTCACCCCTCCACTTT.

The V gene is TRBV16, the J gene TRBJ1-2; 9 bases align to TRBD1. The junction had 13 bases not matched to a gene; V was cut back by 3 bases and J by 8 bases. The CDR3 consists of 16 residues. Looked up from germline, CDR1 is KGHSY and CDR2 is FQNENV. The CDR3 protein is CASSHTRDREVVGYTF. The DNA for the CDR3 is TGTGCCAGCAGCCATACCCGGGACAGGGAGGTTGTAGGCTACACCTTC.

This clone was observed a single time. This chain connects TRBV5-4 to TRBJ1-2; no definite D call. Germline V gene data show CDR1 as SGHNT and CDR2 as YYREEE (reference sequence). Trimming cost V 4 bases and J 0 bases, with 10 bases left between them. The CDR3 length is 14 residues. The CDR3 loop is CASSRSASNYGYTF. Here the CDR3 DNA reads TGTGCCAGCAGCCGTTCGGCATCTAACTATGGCTACACCTTC.

The chain combines TRBV7-9 with TRBJ1-2; D gene unclear. CDR1 and CDR2 from the germline V gene are SEHNR and FQNEAQ (reference sequence). V lost 1 base to trimming and J lost 3 bases, with 9 bases between them. The CDR3 runs 14 residues. The CDR3 region is CASSLVRVDYGYTF. The DNA of the CDR3 is TGTGCCAGCAGCTTAGTTCGAGTAGACTATGGCTACACCTTC.

V gene TRBV5-1 combines with J gene TRBJ1-1, with a possible D match to TRBD1 (6 bases). Germline assignment: CDR1 SGHRS and CDR2 YFSETQ. Trimming pared 2 bases from V and 3 bases from J, leaving 11 bases between. The CDR3 spans 14 residues. CDR3 nucleotide sequence: TGCGCCAGCAGCTTTGGGGGCAGGGACACTGAAGCTTTCTTT. The encoded protein is CASSFGGRDTEAFF.

This sequence joins TRBV5-1 and TRBJ1-1; a possible D gene is TRBD1 (5 bases). Germline CDR1 reads SGHRS; CDR2 reads YFSETQ. The CDR3 loop spans 15 amino acids. V was pared by 3 bases and J by 5 bases, with 17 bases between. The CDR3 nucleotides read TGCGCCAGCAGCTCGGGGCAGGGAGATTTTACTGAAGCTTTCTTT. The encoded protein is CASSSGQGDFTEAFF.

The rearrangement links TRBV27 to TRBJ1-6, with 11 bases lining up with TRBD1. The CDR3 consists of 17 residues. Germline values: CDR1 MNHEY, CDR2 SMNVEV (reference sequence). V lost 4 bases and J lost 3; bases outside the gene matches: 5. This CDR3 is CASSSSGTGGYNSPLHF. DNA of the CDR3: TGTGCCAGCAGTTCTTCCGGGACAGGGGGCTATAATTCACCCCTCCACTTT.

The J gene is TRBJ2-1, the V gene TRBV29-1; D is unclear. Germline CDR1 and CDR2: SQVTM and ANQGSEA. The CDR3 contains 10 residues. Trimming stripped 7 bases from V and 8 bases from J, with 9 bases between. The CDR3: CSEGQDEQFF. The CDR3 nucleotides are TGCAGCGAGGGTCAAGATGAGCAGTTCTTC.

The V and J genes are TRBV12-3 or TRBV12-4 and TRBJ1-1; the D gene is possibly TRBD1 (5 bases). The CDR3 extends over 13 amino acids. V lost 3 bases and J 1 base, leaving 6 bases between the germline ends. CDR3 nucleotide sequence: TGTGCCAGCAGTTTTACAGGGAACACTGAAGCTTTCTTT. As protein: CASSFTGNTEAFF.

The rearrangement joins TRBV6-5 to TRBJ1-1; TRBD1 is a possible D gene (6 bases). CDR1 and CDR2 (germline): MNHEY, SVGAGI. This CDR3 is 15 amino acids long. Trimming stripped 0 bases from V and 6 bases from J, with 14 bases between. The DNA for the CDR3 is TGTGCCAGCAGTTACTCCACAGGGAGTAGGGCTGAAGCTTTCTTT. Translation gives CASSYSTGSRAEAFF.

This rearrangement joins TRBV24-1 to TRBJ1-2, with D possibly being TRBD1 (5 bases). Trimming took off 4 bases at V and 6 bases at J, with 17 bases between the two ends. The CDR3 sequence is 15 residues long. Germline V gene data show CDR1 as KGHDR and CDR2 as SFDVKD. CDR3 in DNA: TGTGCCACCAGTGAGGATGAAGCAGGGTGGGATGGCTACACCTTC. This translates into CATSEDEAGWDGYTF.

V is TRBV7-9 and J is TRBJ1-3; D uncertain. V lost 1 base and J lost 0, with 4 bases in between. CDR3 size: 14 residues. Germline V gene lookup returns CDR1 SEHNR and CDR2 FQNEAQ (reference sequence). The CDR3 nucleotides read TGTGCCAGCAGCTTAGAGGGCTCTGGAAACACCATATATTTT. Encoded protein: CASSLEGSGNTIYF.

The CDR3, as DNA: TGTGCCAGCAGTGAACCTAGCGGGAGTCAGCAGTACTTC. Translated: CASSEPSGSQQYF. The chain recombines TRBV25-1 with TRBJ2-7, with 10 nucleotides matching TRBD2. There are 13 residues in the CDR3. The V gene's germline CDR1 is MGHDK and CDR2 SYGVNS. The V and J ends lost 2 bases and 8 bases, in that order; junction bases with no gene match: 3.

V usage is TRBV5-1 and J usage is TRBJ1-3, with TRBD1 as a possible D gene (5 bases). V gave up 0 bases and J gave up 0 bases, with 10 bases separating them. CDR3 length: 16 amino acids. The germline V gene encodes CDR1 SGHRS and CDR2 YFSETQ. CDR3 nucleotide sequence: TGCGCCAGCAGCTTGGTAGCTGGGACCTCTGGAAACACCATATATTTT. The encoded protein is CASSLVAGTSGNTIYF. The variable domain in full, completed from reference TRBV5-1 and TRBJ1-3, reads KAGVTQTPRYLIKTRGQQVTLSCSPISGHRSVSWYQQTPGQGLQFLFEYFSETQRNKGNFPGRFSGRQFSNSRSEMNVSTLELGDSALYLCASSLVAGTSGNTIYFGEGSWLTVV.